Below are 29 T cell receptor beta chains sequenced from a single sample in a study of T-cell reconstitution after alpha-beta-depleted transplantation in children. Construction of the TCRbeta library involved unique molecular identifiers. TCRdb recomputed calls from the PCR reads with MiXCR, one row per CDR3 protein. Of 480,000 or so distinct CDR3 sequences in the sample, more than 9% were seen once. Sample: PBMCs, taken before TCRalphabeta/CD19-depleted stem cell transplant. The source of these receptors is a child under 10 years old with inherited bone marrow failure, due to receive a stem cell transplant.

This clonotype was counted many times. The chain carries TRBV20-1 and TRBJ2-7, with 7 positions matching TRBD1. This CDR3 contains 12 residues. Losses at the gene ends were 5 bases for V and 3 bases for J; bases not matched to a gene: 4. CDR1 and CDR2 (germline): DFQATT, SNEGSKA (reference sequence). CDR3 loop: CSARQGIYEQYF. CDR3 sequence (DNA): TGCAGTGCTCGACAGGGAATCTACGAGCAGTACTTC.

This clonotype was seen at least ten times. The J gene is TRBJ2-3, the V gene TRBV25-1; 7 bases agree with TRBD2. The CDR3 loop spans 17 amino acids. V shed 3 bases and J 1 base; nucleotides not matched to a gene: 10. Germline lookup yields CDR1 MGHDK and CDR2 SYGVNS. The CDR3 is CASSEPRSGFRTDTQYF. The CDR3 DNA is TGTGCCAGCAGTGAGCCCCGTAGCGGGTTCCGCACAGATACGCAGTATTTT.

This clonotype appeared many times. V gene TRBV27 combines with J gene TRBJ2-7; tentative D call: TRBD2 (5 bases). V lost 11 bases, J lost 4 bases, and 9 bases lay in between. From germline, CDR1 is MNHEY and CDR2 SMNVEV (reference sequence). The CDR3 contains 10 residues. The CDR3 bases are TGTGCCGCTGGAGGATACGAGCAGTACTTC. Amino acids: CAAGGYEQYF.

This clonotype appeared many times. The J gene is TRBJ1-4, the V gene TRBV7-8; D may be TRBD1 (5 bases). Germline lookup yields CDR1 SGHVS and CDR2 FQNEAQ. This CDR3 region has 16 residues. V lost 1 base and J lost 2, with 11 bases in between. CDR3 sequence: CASSLVRRGTNEKLFF. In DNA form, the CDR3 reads TGTGCCAGCAGCTTAGTTAGGAGGGGCACTAATGAAAAACTGTTTTTT.

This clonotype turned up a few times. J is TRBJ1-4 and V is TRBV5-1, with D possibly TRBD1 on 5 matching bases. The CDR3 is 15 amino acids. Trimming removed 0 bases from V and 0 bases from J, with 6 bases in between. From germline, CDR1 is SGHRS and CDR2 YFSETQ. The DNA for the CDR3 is TGCGCCAGCAGCTTGGGACAGACAACTAATGAAAAACTGTTTTTT. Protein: CASSLGQTTNEKLFF.

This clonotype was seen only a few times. DNA for the CDR3: TGTGCCAGCAGTTTACGCGGACCGGCGGGACAGACCCGGACAACTAGCACAGATACGCAGTATTTT. Translating gives CASSLRGPAGQTRTTSTDTQYF. The chain carries TRBV12-3 or TRBV12-4 and TRBJ2-3, with D possibly matching TRBD1 (7 bases). CDR3 length: 22 amino acids. The ends were cut back, 2 bases at V and 0 bases at J, with 30 bases in the middle.

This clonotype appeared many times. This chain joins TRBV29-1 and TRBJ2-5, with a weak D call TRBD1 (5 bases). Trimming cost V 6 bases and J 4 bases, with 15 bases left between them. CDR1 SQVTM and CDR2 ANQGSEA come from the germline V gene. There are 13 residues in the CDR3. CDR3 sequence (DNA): TGCAGCGTCCGTGGGGCATGGGGAGAGACCCAGTACTTC. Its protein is CSVRGAWGETQYF.

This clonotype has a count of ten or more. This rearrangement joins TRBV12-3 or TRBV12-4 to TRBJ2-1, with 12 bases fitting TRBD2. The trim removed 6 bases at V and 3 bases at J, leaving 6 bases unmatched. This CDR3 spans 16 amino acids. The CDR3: CASSPGTSGFYNEQFF. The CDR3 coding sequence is TGTGCCAGCAGCCCTGGGACTAGCGGGTTCTACAATGAGCAGTTCTTC.

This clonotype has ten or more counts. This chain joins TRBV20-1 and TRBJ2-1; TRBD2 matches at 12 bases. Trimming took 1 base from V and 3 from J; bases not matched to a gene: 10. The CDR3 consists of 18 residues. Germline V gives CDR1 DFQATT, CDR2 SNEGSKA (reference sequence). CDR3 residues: CSARGPPASGRDYNEQFF. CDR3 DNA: TGCAGTGCTAGAGGCCCACCGGCTAGCGGGAGGGACTACAATGAGCAGTTCTTC.

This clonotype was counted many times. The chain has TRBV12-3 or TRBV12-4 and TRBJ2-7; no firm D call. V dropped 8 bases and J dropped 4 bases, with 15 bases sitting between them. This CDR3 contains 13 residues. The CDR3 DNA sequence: TGTGCCAGCGTAGGTTCCCTCGGGTACGAGCAGTACTTC. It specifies CASVGSLGYEQYF.

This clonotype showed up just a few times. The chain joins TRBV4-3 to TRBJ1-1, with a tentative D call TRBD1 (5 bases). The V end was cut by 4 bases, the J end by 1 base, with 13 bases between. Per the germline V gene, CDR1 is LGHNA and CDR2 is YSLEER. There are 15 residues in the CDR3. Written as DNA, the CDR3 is TGCGCCAGCAGCCTAAAGAGTGGGACGAACACTGAAGCTTTCTTT. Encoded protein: CASSLKSGTNTEAFF.

DNA for the CDR3: TGTGCCAGCAGCTTAGCGGACAGGTGGGAGACCCAGTACTTC. This codes for CASSLADRWETQYF. V gene TRBV7-6 combines with J gene TRBJ2-5; 7 bases fit TRBD1. The CDR3 has 14 amino acids. Trimming removed 0 bases from V and 5 bases from J; junction bases left unmatched: 3. Looked up from germline, CDR1 is SGHVS and CDR2 is FNYEAQ.

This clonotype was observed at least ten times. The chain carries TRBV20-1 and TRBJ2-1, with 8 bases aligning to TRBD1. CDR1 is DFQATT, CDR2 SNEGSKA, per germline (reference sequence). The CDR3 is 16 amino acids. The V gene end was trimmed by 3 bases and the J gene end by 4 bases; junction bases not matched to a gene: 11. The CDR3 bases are TGCAGTGCTAGGTTTATTGGACAGGGAGTATACAATGAGCAGTTCTTC. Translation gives CSARFIGQGVYNEQFF.

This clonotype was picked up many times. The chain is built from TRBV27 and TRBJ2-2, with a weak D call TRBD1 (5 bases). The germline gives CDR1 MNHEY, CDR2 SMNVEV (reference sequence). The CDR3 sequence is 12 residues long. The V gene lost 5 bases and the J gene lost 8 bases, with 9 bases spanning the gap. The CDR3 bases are TGTGCCAGCAGTATGAGACAGGGGGAGCTGTTTTTT. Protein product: CASSMRQGELFF.

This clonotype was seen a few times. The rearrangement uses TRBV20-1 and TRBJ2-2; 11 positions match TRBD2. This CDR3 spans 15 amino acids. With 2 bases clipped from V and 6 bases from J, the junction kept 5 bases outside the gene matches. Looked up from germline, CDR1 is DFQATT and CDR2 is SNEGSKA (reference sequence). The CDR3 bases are TGCAGTGCTAGAATAGCGGGAGGGCCCCCCGGGGAGCTGTTTTTT. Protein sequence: CSARIAGGPPGELFF.

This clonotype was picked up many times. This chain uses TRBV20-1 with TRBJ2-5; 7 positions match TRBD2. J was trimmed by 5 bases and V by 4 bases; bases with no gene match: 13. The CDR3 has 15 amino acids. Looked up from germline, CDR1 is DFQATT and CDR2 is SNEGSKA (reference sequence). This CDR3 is CSATSPAGSGETQYF. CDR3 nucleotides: TGCAGTGCTACCTCCCCAGCGGGGTCGGGGGAGACCCAGTACTTC.

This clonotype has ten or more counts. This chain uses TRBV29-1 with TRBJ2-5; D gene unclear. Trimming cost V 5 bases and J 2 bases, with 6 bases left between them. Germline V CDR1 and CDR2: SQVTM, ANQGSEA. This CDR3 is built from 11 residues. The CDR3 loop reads CSVNVQETQYF. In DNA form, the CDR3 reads TGCAGCGTTAACGTTCAAGAGACCCAGTACTTC.

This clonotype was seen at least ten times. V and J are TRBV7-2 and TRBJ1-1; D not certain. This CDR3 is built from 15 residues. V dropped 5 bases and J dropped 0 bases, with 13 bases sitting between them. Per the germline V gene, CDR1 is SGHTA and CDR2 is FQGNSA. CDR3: CASSPVEGLNTEAFF. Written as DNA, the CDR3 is TGTGCCAGCAGCCCCGTTGAGGGATTGAACACTGAAGCTTTCTTT.

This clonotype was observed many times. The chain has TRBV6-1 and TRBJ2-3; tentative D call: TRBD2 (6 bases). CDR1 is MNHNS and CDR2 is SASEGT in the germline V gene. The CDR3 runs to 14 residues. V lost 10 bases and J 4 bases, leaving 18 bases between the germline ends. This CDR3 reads CATQYREFADTQYF. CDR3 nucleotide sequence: TGTGCCACCCAGTACCGGGAGTTCGCAGATACGCAGTATTTT.

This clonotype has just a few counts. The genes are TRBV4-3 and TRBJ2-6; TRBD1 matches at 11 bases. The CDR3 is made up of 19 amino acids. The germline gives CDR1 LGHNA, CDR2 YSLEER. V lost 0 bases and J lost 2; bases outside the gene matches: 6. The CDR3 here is CASSQETWTGGTGANVLTF. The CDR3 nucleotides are TGCGCCAGCAGCCAAGAGACGTGGACAGGGGGCACTGGGGCCAACGTCCTGACTTTC.

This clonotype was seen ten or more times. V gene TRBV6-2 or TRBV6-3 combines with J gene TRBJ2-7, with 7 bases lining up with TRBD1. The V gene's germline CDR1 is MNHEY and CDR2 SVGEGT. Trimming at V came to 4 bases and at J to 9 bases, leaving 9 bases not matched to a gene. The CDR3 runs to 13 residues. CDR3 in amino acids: CASSSPDRIGQYF. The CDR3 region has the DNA TGTGCCAGCAGTTCCCCGGACAGGATCGGGCAGTACTTC.

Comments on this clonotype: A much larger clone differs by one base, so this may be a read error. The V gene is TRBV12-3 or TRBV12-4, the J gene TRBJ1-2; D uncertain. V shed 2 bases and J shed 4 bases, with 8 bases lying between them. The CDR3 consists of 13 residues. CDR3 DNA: TGTGCCAGCAGTTTATTAGATGCCTATGGCTACACCTTC. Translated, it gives CASSLLDAYGYTF.

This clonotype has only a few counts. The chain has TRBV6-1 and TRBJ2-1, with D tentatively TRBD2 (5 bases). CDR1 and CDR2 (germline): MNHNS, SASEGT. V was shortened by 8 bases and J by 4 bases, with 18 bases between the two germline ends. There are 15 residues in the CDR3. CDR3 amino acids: CASYSGGPTYNEQFF. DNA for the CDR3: TGTGCCAGCTACTCGGGCGGGCCAACTTACAATGAGCAGTTCTTC.

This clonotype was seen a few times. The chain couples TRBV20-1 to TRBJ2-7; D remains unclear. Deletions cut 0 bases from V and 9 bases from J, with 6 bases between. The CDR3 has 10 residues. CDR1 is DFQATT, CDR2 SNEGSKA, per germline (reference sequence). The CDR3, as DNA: TGCAGTGCTAGAGACCAGCGGCAGTACTTC. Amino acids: CSARDQRQYF.

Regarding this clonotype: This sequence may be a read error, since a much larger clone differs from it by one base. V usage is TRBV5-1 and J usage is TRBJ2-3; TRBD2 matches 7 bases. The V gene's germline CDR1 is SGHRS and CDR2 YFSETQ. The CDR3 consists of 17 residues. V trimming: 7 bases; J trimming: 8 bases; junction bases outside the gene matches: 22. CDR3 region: CASSPSVRGSRGGTQYF. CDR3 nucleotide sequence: TGCGCCAGCTCCCCTTCGGTTCGCGGGAGTAGGGGAGGTACGCAGTATTTT.

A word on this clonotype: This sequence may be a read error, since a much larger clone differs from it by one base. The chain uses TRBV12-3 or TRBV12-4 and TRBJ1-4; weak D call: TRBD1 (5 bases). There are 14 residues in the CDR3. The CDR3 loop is CACSFVSGGEKLFF. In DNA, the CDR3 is TGTGCCTGCAGTTTCGTGTCCGGGGGGGAAAAACTGTTTTTT.

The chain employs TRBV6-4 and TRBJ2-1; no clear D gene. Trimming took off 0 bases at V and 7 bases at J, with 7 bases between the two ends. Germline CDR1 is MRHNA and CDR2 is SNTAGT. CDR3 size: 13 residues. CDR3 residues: CASSDSSENEQFF. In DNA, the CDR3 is TGTGCCAGCAGTGACTCGAGTGAAAATGAGCAGTTCTTC.

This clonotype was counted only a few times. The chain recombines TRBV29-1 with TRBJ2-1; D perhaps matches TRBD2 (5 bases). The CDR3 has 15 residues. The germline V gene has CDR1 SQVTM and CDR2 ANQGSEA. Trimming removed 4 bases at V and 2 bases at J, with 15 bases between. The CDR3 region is CSVVLLLGPYNEQFF. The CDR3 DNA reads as TGCAGCGTTGTCTTGTTACTAGGTCCCTACAATGAGCAGTTCTTC.

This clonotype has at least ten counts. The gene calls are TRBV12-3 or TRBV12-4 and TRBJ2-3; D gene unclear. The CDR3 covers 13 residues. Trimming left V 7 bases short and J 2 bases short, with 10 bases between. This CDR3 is CASKLEVTDTQYF. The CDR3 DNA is TGTGCCAGCAAACTCGAGGTCACAGATACGCAGTATTTT.